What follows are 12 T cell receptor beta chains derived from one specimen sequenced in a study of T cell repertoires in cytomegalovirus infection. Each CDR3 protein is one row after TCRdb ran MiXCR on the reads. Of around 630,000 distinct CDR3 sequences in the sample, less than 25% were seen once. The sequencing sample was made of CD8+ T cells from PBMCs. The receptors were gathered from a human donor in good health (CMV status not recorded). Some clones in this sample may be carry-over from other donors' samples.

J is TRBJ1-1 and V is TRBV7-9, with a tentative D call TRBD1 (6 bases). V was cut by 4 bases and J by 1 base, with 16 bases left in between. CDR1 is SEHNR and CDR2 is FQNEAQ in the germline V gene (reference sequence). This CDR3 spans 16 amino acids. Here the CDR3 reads CASSSTQGSENTEAFF. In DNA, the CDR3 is TGTGCCAGCAGCTCCACACAGGGATCCGAGAACACTGAAGCTTTCTTT.

The CDR3 region is CASSSGTGRATEAFF. The CDR3 DNA is TGTGCCAGCAGCTCGGGGACAGGGAGAGCCACTGAAGCTTTCTTT. This chain links TRBV7-9 with TRBJ1-1; TRBD1 agrees at 9 bases. Germline assignment: CDR1 SEHNR and CDR2 FQNEAQ (reference sequence). Trimming removed 4 bases from V and 4 bases from J; junction bases left unmatched: 7. The CDR3 loop spans 15 amino acids.

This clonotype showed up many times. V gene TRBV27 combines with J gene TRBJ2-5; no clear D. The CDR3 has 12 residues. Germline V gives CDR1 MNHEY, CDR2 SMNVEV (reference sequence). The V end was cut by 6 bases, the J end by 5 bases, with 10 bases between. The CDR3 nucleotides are TGTGCCAGCAGCTTAAGTGGGGAGACCCAGTACTTC. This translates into CASSLSGETQYF.

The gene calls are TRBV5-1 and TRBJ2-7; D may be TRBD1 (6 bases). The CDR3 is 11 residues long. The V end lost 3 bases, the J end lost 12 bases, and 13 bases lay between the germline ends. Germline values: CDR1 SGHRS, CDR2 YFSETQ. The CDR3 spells CASSSAQGRYF. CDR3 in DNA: TGCGCCAGCAGCTCAGCCCAGGGGCGGTACTTC. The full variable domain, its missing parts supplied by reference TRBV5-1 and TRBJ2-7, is KAGVTQTPRYLIKTRGQQVTLSCSPISGHRSVSWYQQTPGQGLQFLFEYFSETQRNKGNFPGRFSGRQFSNSRSEMNVSTLELGDSALYLCASSSAQGRYFGPGTRLTVT.

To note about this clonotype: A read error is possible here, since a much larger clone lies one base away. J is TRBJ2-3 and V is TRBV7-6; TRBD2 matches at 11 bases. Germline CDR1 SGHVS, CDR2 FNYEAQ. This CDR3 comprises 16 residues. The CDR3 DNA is TGTGCCAGCAGCTTAGATCTAGCGGGGGGCGCAGATACGCGGTATTTT. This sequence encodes CASSLDLAGGADTRYF.

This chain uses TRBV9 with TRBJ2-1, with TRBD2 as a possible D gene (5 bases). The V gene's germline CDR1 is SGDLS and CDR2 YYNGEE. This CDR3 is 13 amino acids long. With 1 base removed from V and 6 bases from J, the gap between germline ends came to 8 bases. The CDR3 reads CASSVRGGNEQFF. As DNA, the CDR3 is TGTGCCAGCAGCGTACGAGGAGGCAATGAGCAGTTCTTC.

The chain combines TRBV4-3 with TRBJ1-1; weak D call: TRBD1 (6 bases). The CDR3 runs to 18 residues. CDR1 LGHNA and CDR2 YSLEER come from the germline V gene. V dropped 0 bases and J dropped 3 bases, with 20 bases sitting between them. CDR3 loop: CASSQDYPTGLKHTEAFF. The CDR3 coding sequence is TGCGCCAGCAGCCAAGATTACCCCACAGGGCTGAAGCACACTGAAGCTTTCTTT.

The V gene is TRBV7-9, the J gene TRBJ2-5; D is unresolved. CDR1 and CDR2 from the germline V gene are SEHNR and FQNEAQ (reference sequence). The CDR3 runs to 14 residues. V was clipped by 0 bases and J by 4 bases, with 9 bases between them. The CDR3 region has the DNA TGTGCCAGCAGCTTAGCGCAAACGGCAGAGACCCAGTACTTC. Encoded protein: CASSLAQTAETQYF.

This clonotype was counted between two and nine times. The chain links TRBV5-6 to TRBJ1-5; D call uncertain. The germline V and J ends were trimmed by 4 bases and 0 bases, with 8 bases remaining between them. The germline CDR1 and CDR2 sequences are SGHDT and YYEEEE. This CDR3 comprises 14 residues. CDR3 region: CASSLQPSNQPQHF. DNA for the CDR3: TGTGCCAGCAGCCTTCAACCTAGCAATCAGCCCCAGCATTTT.

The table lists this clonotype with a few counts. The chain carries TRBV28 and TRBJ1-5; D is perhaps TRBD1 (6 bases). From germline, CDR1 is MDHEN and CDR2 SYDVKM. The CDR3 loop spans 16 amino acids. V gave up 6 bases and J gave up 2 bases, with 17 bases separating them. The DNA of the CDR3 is TGTGCCAGCAGATTCTCTGAACAGGGACGCAATCAGCCCCAGCATTTT. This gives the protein CASRFSEQGRNQPQHF.

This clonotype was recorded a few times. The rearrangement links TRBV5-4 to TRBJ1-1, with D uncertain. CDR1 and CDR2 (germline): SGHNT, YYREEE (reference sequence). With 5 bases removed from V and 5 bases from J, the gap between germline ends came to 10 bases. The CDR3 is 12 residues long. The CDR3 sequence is CASSGGETEAFF. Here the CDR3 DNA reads TGTGCCAGCAGTGGCGGGGAGACTGAAGCTTTCTTT.

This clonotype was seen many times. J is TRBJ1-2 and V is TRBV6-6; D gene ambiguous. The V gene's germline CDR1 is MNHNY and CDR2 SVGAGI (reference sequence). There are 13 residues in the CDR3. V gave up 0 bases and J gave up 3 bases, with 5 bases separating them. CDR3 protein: CASSYSRDYGYTF. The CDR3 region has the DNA TGTGCCAGCAGTTACTCGAGAGACTATGGCTACACCTTC.